The TCR beta chain described here comes from a study of shared clonotypes between healthy human individuals. Some clones are missing from TCRdb's copy, which holds only in-frame ones; the method was immunoSEQ multiplex PCR. The data contain approximately 1,000,000 clones, roughly 80% of them singletons. Sequenced material: memory CD4+ T cells from PBMCs. Subset defined: CD45RA-negative fraction. The clonotype comes from a man aged 18 to 30 in good health. Some clones in this sample may be carry-over from other donors' samples.

Written as DNA, the CDR3 is TGTGCCTCCAGGGGGCAAGAGACCCAGTACTTC. Amino acids: CASRGQETQYF. The chain joins TRBV30 to TRBJ2-5; TRBD1 matches 7 bases. Germline V lookup: CDR1 GTSNPN, CDR2 SVGIG (reference sequence). This CDR3 is built from 11 residues. The V segment lost 7 bases and the J segment 2 bases; nucleotides outside the gene matches: 1.